The 20 T cell receptor beta chains given below trace back to one sample, sequenced in a study of CXCR3-negative and CXCR3-positive naive CD8 T cells. The study's findings and limits: Naive CXCR3-positive cells had TRB CDR3s more hydrophobic than those of CXCR3-negative naive cells.

Their antigens remain unidentified. The TRB cDNA libraries were prepared by 5' RACE with UMI labels. From its re-call of the 5' RACE reads, TCRdb lists each CDR3 protein once, without DNA. The sample holds some 120,000 distinct CDR3 sequences. Sequencing was performed on naive CXCR3+ CD8+ T cells from blood. The subset is: CD45RO-CCR7+CD27+CD95- naive CD8+ T cells expressing CXCR3 (TNR3+). The receptors derive from a human donor in good health. Some clones in this sample may be carry-over from other donors' samples.

The V gene is TRBV13, the J gene TRBJ2-4; TCRdb's D gene call, TRBD1, goes unchecked for lack of DNA. Germline CDR1 is PRHDT and CDR2 is FYEKMQ (reference sequence). There are 14 residues in the CDR3. The CDR3: CASSLGGTLNIQYF.

CDR3 sequence: CASKNRDKLSMSYNEQFF. V is TRBV6-4 and J is TRBJ2-1; no DNA is available, so the TRBD1 call from TCRdb remains unchecked. Looked up from germline, CDR1 is MRHNA and CDR2 is SNTAGT. The length of the CDR3 is 18 residues.

This chain links TRBV6-2 or TRBV6-3 with TRBJ2-7; TCRdb names TRBD1, which stays unverified in the absence of DNA. Germline V gene sequence: CDR1 MNHEY, CDR2 SVGEGT. CDR3 length: 15 residues. CDR3 sequence: CASSSWTGDPYEQYF.

V is TRBV5-1 and J is TRBJ2-7; the D call of TRBD1 rests on TCRdb alone, since no DNA is present to check it. CDR1 is SGHRS, CDR2 YFSETQ, per germline. The CDR3 extends over 15 amino acids. The CDR3 loop is CASSLGVGGVGEQYF.

This chain connects TRBV7-8 to TRBJ2-1; TCRdb names TRBD2, which stays unverified in the absence of DNA. The germline V gene has CDR1 SGHVS and CDR2 FQNEAQ. The length of the CDR3 is 15 residues. The CDR3 loop is CASSERDQQGNEQFF.

V is TRBV7-9 and J is TRBJ2-7; TCRdb outputs TRBD1, but without DNA this stays unchecked. Germline assignment: CDR1 SEHNR and CDR2 FQNEAQ (reference sequence). The CDR3 covers 16 residues. Here the CDR3 reads CASSPGVGTGGYEQYF.

The chain joins TRBV12-3 or TRBV12-4 to TRBJ2-7. The CDR3 sequence is 13 residues long. CDR3 sequence: CASSFHSSYEQYF.

This chain connects TRBV5-1 to TRBJ2-7; checking the TCRdb D call of TRBD1 is not possible without DNA. The CDR3 length is 17 residues. The germline V gene has CDR1 SGHRS and CDR2 YFSETQ. CDR3 protein: CASSEGDRGQIVDEQYF.

The chain has TRBV20-1 and TRBJ1-5. Germline values: CDR1 DFQATT, CDR2 SNEGSKA (reference sequence). This CDR3 has 16 residues. The CDR3 sequence: CSASLGGQDSNQPQHF.

This chain connects TRBV10-1 to TRBJ2-7; TCRdb lists TRBD1, though no DNA is available to test this call. Germline CDR1 WNHNN, CDR2 SYGVQD (reference sequence). This CDR3 spans 15 amino acids. CDR3 loop: CASSEGQGNFYEQYF.

This sequence joins TRBV5-6 and TRBJ2-3; TCRdb lists TRBD2, though no DNA is available to test this call. The CDR3 is made up of 14 amino acids. Germline V gives CDR1 SGHDT, CDR2 YYEEEE. The CDR3 loop is CASSSAGYTDTQYF. The full variable domain, with the rest looked up from reference TRBV5-6 and TRBJ2-3, is DAGVTQSPTHLIKTRGQQVTLRCSPKSGHDTVSWYQQALGQGPQFIFQYYEEEERQRGNFPDRFSGHQFPNYSSELNVNALLLGDSALYLCASSSAGYTDTQYFGPGTRLTVL.

The chain combines TRBV4-3 with TRBJ2-3. Looked up from germline, CDR1 is LGHNA and CDR2 is YSLEER. CDR3 size: 15 residues. The CDR3 reads CASSQDTSHTDTQYF.

The chain links TRBV28 to TRBJ1-1. This CDR3 has 14 residues. In germline, CDR1 is MDHEN, CDR2 SYDVKM. Here the CDR3 reads CASSILHENTEAFF.

The chain uses TRBV4-2 and TRBJ1-2; TCRdb's D gene call, TRBD1, goes unchecked for lack of DNA. Germline CDR1 LGHNA, CDR2 YNFKEQ. This CDR3 spans 14 amino acids. CDR3: CASSQEWVGVGYTF.

The rearrangement links TRBV28 to TRBJ2-5; TCRdb picks TRBD1, but there is no DNA to check that call. This CDR3 has 18 amino acids. Germline V gene data show CDR1 as MDHEN and CDR2 as SYDVKM. Here the CDR3 reads CASSLSPGQGWSQETQYF.

V and J are TRBV5-1 and TRBJ2-7; the TRBD2 assignment by TCRdb is unverifiable without DNA. The CDR3 is 14 residues long. Germline V gene sequence: CDR1 SGHRS, CDR2 YFSETQ. This CDR3 reads CASSLVADSYEQYF.

The V and J genes are TRBV28 and TRBJ2-7; the D call from TCRdb, TRBD2, cannot be confirmed without DNA. This CDR3 has 14 residues. The germline CDR1 and CDR2 sequences are MDHEN and SYDVKM. Here the CDR3 reads CASSVAGRHYEQYF.

The genes are TRBV9 and TRBJ1-5. Germline CDR1 SGDLS, CDR2 YYNGEE. CDR3 length: 13 amino acids. CDR3 amino acids: CASSSQGNQPQHF.

The V and J genes are TRBV9 and TRBJ2-3. Germline V gene sequence: CDR1 SGDLS, CDR2 YYNGEE. CDR3 size: 14 residues. The CDR3 region is CASEGITSTDTQYF.

The chain joins TRBV20-1 to TRBJ2-7. Germline V gene data show CDR1 as DFQATT and CDR2 as SNEGSKA (reference sequence). The CDR3 has 15 residues. The CDR3 sequence: CSARGTERLSYEQYF.